The 16 T cell receptor beta chains listed next were all sequenced from one sample in a study of T cells in Graves' hyperthyroidism and ophthalmopathy. Amplification targeted TCR beta CDR3 regions from RNA transcripts. HTBI primers were the set used in a first-round RT-PCR of the TCR CDR3. A single record per CDR3 protein comes from TCRdb applying MiXCR to the multiplex PCR reads. Of roughly 750,000 distinct CDR3 sequences listed, less than 20% are singletons. Material for sequencing was blood. The receptors were gathered from a young man with Graves' hyperthyroidism.

Details on this clonotype: This may come from a read error, since a much larger clone is one base off. J is TRBJ1-4 and V is TRBV2; D ambiguous. Per the germline V gene, CDR1 is SNHLY and CDR2 is FYNNEI. The CDR3 runs 13 residues. Trimming removed 6 bases from V and 5 bases from J, with 10 bases in between. CDR3 nucleotides: TGTGCCAGCAGACTCGGACTGAATGAAAAACTGTTTTTT. This translates into CASRLGLNEKLFF.

This clonotype was picked up a small number of times. In nucleotides, the CDR3 is TGTGCCAGCAGCGGAGTCTCCCCGGGACTAGCGAGCGGTGAGCAGTTCTTC. This encodes CASSGVSPGLASGEQFF. The V call is TRBV7-9, the J call TRBJ2-1; TRBD2 matches at 10 bases. This CDR3 has 17 residues. Trimming at V came to 5 bases and at J to 9 bases, leaving 16 bases not matched to a gene. Germline assignment: CDR1 SEHNR and CDR2 FQNEAQ (reference sequence).

The chain uses TRBV2 and TRBJ2-2, with 12 positions matching TRBD2. The CDR3 is 16 amino acids. The germline V gene has CDR1 SNHLY and CDR2 FYNNEI. The ends lost 7 bases at V and 5 bases at J; junction bases unmatched: 8. The CDR3 DNA sequence: TGTGCCAGCAAATTTAGGACTAGCGGGGAAACCGGGGAGCTGTTTTTT. Encoded protein: CASKFRTSGETGELFF. The full variable domain, with the rest looked up from reference TRBV2 and TRBJ2-2, is EPEVTQTPSHQVTQMGQEVILRCVPISNHLYFYWYRQILGQKVEFLVSFYNNEISEKSEIFDDQFSVERPDGSNFTLKIRSTKLEDSAMYFCASKFRTSGETGELFFGEGSRLTVL.

CDR3 bases: TGTGCCAGCAGTTCTTGGACGGGGGAGGGGGGCTACACCTTC. Protein sequence: CASSSWTGEGGYTF. The chain is built from TRBV12-3 or TRBV12-4 and TRBJ1-2; D perhaps matches TRBD1 (5 bases). CDR3 size: 14 residues. Trimming shortened V by 4 bases and J by 8 bases, and 17 bases separated the two germline ends.

This clonotype turned up a few times. The gene calls are TRBV4-1 and TRBJ1-4; 11 nucleotides align to TRBD1. J gave up 7 bases and V 0 bases, and 4 bases lay outside the gene matches. CDR1 MGHRA and CDR2 YSYEKL come from the germline V gene. CDR3 length: 16 amino acids. CDR3 bases: TGCGCCAGCAGCCAAGACGGGACAGGGGGACGTGAAAAACTGTTTTTT. It translates to CASSQDGTGGREKLFF.

This clonotype was detected ten times or more. The rearrangement joins TRBV20-1 to TRBJ2-7, with a tentative D call TRBD1 (6 bases). CDR3 length: 15 amino acids. Trimming removed 6 bases at V and 3 bases at J, with 21 bases between. Germline-derived CDR1 and CDR2 are DFQATT and SNEGSKA (reference sequence). The CDR3 DNA reads TGCAGTGCCAGATGGGAGCGAGCCAGGGGCTACGAGCAGTACTTC. Encoded protein: CSARWERARGYEQYF.

Only one count was recorded for this clonotype. A read error may explain this, as a much larger clone is one base away. The chain carries TRBV27 and TRBJ1-6, with unresolved D. This CDR3 is 15 amino acids long. Germline V lookup: CDR1 MNHEY, CDR2 SMNVEV (reference sequence). In DNA form, the CDR3 reads TGTGCCAGCAGTCTATACTTTTCCTATAATTCACCCCACCACTTT. Translating it yields CASSLYFSYNSPHHF.

This clonotype was recorded many times. The chain carries TRBV30 and TRBJ2-7; D gene uncertain. In germline, CDR1 is GTSNPN, CDR2 SVGIG (reference sequence). The CDR3 has 11 residues. Deletions cut 1 base from V and 3 bases from J, with 4 bases between. The CDR3 sequence is CAWSGLYEQYF. CDR3 DNA: TGTGCCTGGAGTGGACTCTACGAGCAGTACTTC.

The chain uses TRBV25-1 and TRBJ1-1; no reliable D call. V lost 2 bases and J 4 bases, leaving 20 bases between the germline ends. The CDR3 covers 17 residues. The germline V gene has CDR1 MGHDK and CDR2 SYGVNS. CDR3 nucleotide sequence: TGTGCCAGCAGTGAAAACGGCCGGTTTAGGCAGGCCACTGAAGCTTTCTTT. This codes for CASSENGRFRQATEAFF.

The genes are TRBV7-9 and TRBJ1-1, with TRBD1 matching over 9 bases. With 3 bases clipped from V and 9 bases from J, the junction kept 8 bases outside the gene matches. Germline V gene lookup returns CDR1 SEHNR and CDR2 FQNEAQ (reference sequence). This CDR3 contains 14 residues. The CDR3 nucleotides read TGTGCCAGCAGCTTTTCGACAGGGGGTGTTAAAGCTTTCTTT. The encoded protein is CASSFSTGGVKAFF.

The chain employs TRBV11-3 and TRBJ2-2; maybe TRBD2 (7 bases). The CDR3 totals 15 residues. Trimming shortened V by 1 base and J by 5 bases, and 11 bases separated the two germline ends. Germline lookup yields CDR1 SGHNT and CDR2 YENEEA. The CDR3 DNA reads TGTGCCAGCAGCTTAGCGGGGGGCCAGACCGGGGAGCTGTTTTTT. It translates to CASSLAGGQTGELFF.

The chain is built from TRBV19 and TRBJ1-2; TRBD1 agrees at 10 bases. From germline, CDR1 is LNHDA and CDR2 SQIVND (reference sequence). V shed 7 bases and J 6 bases; nucleotides not matched to a gene: 17. The CDR3 has 17 residues. This chain's CDR3 is CASNGPPGQGMNNGYTF. CDR3 bases: TGTGCCAGTAATGGCCCACCGGGACAGGGGATGAATAATGGCTACACCTTC.

This clonotype has at least ten counts. This CDR3 reads CASSLRSGTYNEQFF. Here the CDR3 DNA reads TGTGCCAGCAGCCTCCGCAGCGGGACCTACAATGAGCAGTTCTTC. The rearrangement joins TRBV7-3 to TRBJ2-1; 7 bases fit TRBD2. This CDR3 region has 15 residues. Per germline, CDR1 SGHTA and CDR2 FQGTGA. After removal of 5 bases from V and 2 bases from J, the junction contained 6 bases not matched to a gene.

This sequence joins TRBV13 and TRBJ2-2; 10 bases are a match to TRBD2. The CDR3 extends over 15 amino acids. With V trimmed by 4 bases and J by 4 bases, 3 bases remained unmatched. CDR1 and CDR2 from the germline V gene are PRHDT and FYEKMQ (reference sequence). The DNA for the CDR3 is TGTGCCAGCAGCTCCAAGCGGGAGGGCACCGGGGAGCTGTTTTTT. It specifies CASSSKREGTGELFF. Filled out from reference TRBV13 and TRBJ2-2, the complete variable domain reads AAGVIQSPRHLIKEKRETATLKCYPIPRHDTVYWYQQGPGQDPQFLISFYEKMQSDKGSIPDRFSAQQFSDYHSELNMSSLELGDSALYFCASSSKREGTGELFFGEGSRLTVL.

The chain combines TRBV20-1 with TRBJ1-3; D may be TRBD1 (5 bases). V was trimmed by 6 bases and J by 4 bases, leaving 16 bases between them. Germline V gene sequence: CDR1 DFQATT, CDR2 SNEGSKA (reference sequence). The CDR3 runs to 14 residues. The CDR3 nucleotides are TGCAGTGCCTGGACCGGGGGGGGAGGAAACACCATATATTTT. This sequence encodes CSAWTGGGGNTIYF.

This clonotype was seen only a few times. The CDR3 DNA sequence: TGTGCCAGCAGTCCCCGGGACAGGGGCACCCAGTACTTC. Protein product: CASSPRDRGTQYF. This sequence joins TRBV25-1 and TRBJ2-5, with 10 bases lining up with TRBD1. The CDR3 runs 13 residues. Germline V gene sequence: CDR1 MGHDK, CDR2 SYGVNS. V gave up 5 bases and J gave up 8 bases; unmatched junction bases: 5.